What follows are 2 T cell receptor beta chains derived from one specimen sequenced in a study of chemoradiotherapy in HPV16-positive cancers. TCRdb's table, derived via immunoSEQ multiplex PCR, lists solely in-frame clones and lacks some. The data contain more than 10,000 clones, approximately 75% of them singletons. This sample was gathered from a patient who underwent chemoradiotherapy. Source of these receptors: a human donor with HPV-associated anogenital cancer.

The chain couples TRBV19 to TRBJ1-5; D is unclear. Germline V gene sequence: CDR1 LNHDA, CDR2 SQIVND (reference sequence). V lost 2 bases and J 11 bases, leaving 13 bases between the germline ends. There are 13 residues in the CDR3. The CDR3 is CASSIIVESAQHF. The CDR3 bases are TGTGCCAGTAGTATAATTGTAGAGTCCGCCCAGCATTTT.

Here the CDR3 reads CASSPGAPGYF. CDR3 bases: TGTGCCAGCAGCCCGGGGGCGCCCGGGTACTTC. This rearrangement joins TRBV5-8 to TRBJ2-7, with D tentatively TRBD1 or TRBD2 (6 bases each). Trimming removed 4 bases from V and 12 bases from J, with 14 bases in between. CDR3 length: 11 residues. CDR1 is SGHTS, CDR2 YDEGEE, per germline.